This entry concerns a single TCR beta chain. This specimen comes from a study of blood T cell repertoires in COVID-19. Study background: From T cells, B-cell-depleted T cells, or PBMCs came the material, which was cDNA or gDNA.

Measured with immunoSEQ multiplex PCR; TCRdb has only the in-frame clones, and not every one. The sample shows about 400,000 clones, approximately 85% of them seen only once. The germline gives CDR1 SGHRS, CDR2 YFSETQ. CDR3 length: 16 residues. Trimming took 1 base from V and 3 from J; bases not matched to a gene: 4. J is TRBJ2-2 and V is TRBV5-1; 9 nucleotides line up with TRBD2. The TCR comes from a woman aged 40 to 50 with acute COVID-19. The source material was PBMCs or T cells enriched from blood (not recorded which). For the CDR3, the DNA is TGCGCCAGCAGCTTGAATAGCGGGGGACACACCGGGGAGCTGTTTTTT. This encodes CASSLNSGGHTGELFF.